Sequencing of this T cell receptor (beta chain) was carried out in a study of T cell responses to AZD1222 COVID-19 vaccine. This clone occurred once. The antigen remains undetermined. Germline values: CDR1 SQVTM, CDR2 ANQGSEA. This CDR3 comprises 11 residues. V was trimmed by 8 bases and J by 11 bases, leaving 18 bases between them. Study outcomes and limitations: Nearly half of spike-specific TCRs reportedly target variant regions that are unmutated in the B.1.351 and B.1.1.7 variants. Across spike, vaccine-associated CD4 TCRs were found, dominant at 160-218 and 743-854. Donors were largely white British and mainly female; clonal diversity was possibly underestimated.

The method was immunoSEQ multiplex PCR; TCRdb's version includes in-frame clones alone and lacks a portion of them. The sample has over 130,000 clones; 94% are singletons. The source was peripheral blood, collected on day 0 of AZD1222 vaccination. The sequence was obtained from an adult in good health. V usage is TRBV29-1 and J usage is TRBJ1-1; D gene unclear. CDR3 DNA sequence: TGCAGCCACCGTTCGGAGGGAGGGGCTTTCTTT. Protein: CSHRSEGGAFF.